This T cell receptor (beta chain) was found in a study of cytomegalovirus exposure and HLA in healthy donors. Overall study: The Caucasian-associated ancestry cluster contained around four fifths of the 300 to 400 genotyped donors.

The primer mix had 60 Vbeta and 13 Jbeta primers. How the authors handled the data: There were around 80 million unique TCR beta chains by a later count, and 10 million to 12 million of them were shared. Generated by immunoSEQ multiplex PCR, the TCRdb table keeps only in-frame clones and is missing some. The V and J calls and clone size are taken from that table; D and trimming were inferred from the DNA. The sample contains roughly 150,000 clones, approximately 78% of which appear only once. Broader study findings: Sequencing likely generated an artifact that appeared as a cluster of highly shared sequence variants.

V lost 0 bases, J lost 5 bases, and 7 bases stayed unmatched. The CDR3 consists of 15 residues. Germline assignment: CDR1 SGHDT and CDR2 YYEEEE. On this clone itself: What it recognizes is unknown.

The clonotype originates from a male donor in good health and CMV-seronegative. Source material: PBMCs. J is TRBJ1-1 and V is TRBV5-6, with 7 nucleotides matching TRBD1. CDR3 sequence reads: CASSLATGRGTEAFF. For the CDR3, the DNA is TGTGCCAGCAGCTTGGCGACAGGGAGAGGAACTGAAGCTTTCTTT.